This T cell receptor beta chain came from a study of OX40 agonist ivuxolimab in advanced cancers. At the level of the study: An anti-OX40 (CD134) antibody with agonistic activity, ivuxolimab, was administered to patients.

Samples were taken at baseline and on day 1 of cycles 4 and 7. The method was immunoSEQ multiplex PCR; TCRdb's version includes in-frame clones alone and lacks a portion of them. This repertoire shows tens of thousands of clones, 87% found once; its top ten account for under 2%. Germline CDR1 reads MDHEN; CDR2 reads SYDVKM. The CDR3 extends over 12 amino acids. With 3 bases removed from V and 2 bases from J, the gap between germline ends came to 2 bases. Sequenced material: CD4+ or CD8+ T cells sorted from blood, taken in a trial of the OX40 agonist ivuxolimab. V usage is TRBV28 and J usage is TRBJ1-5, with unresolved D. The source is an adult with an advanced solid tumor such as melanoma, head and neck, liver or kidney cancer. The CDR3 here is CASSLGNQPQHF. CDR3 sequence (DNA): TGTGCCAGCAGTTTGGGCAATCAGCCCCAGCATTTT.